A selection of T cell receptor beta chains follows, all from one sample in a study of response to subunit inactivated influenza vaccine. TCRdb re-called the RT-PCR reads through MiXCR, storing one row per CDR3 protein. The table includes about 540,000 distinct CDR3 sequences, approximately 15% detected once. This material consisted of PBMCs from blood, taken about 11 days after vaccination. The receptors come from a man aged 45 to 65 who received an inactivated influenza vaccine. CDR3s include the opening cysteine and the closing phenylalanine or tryptophan. A D gene is named only where the DNA matches it firmly.

D gene	V gene	J gene	CDR3 protein
NA	TRBV5-1	TRBJ2-3	CASSLSSVDDTQYF
TRBD2	TRBV7-3	TRBJ2-1	CASSFSGRALGNEQFF
NA	TRBV12-3/TRBV12-4	TRBJ1-2	CASRASRLKNGYTF
TRBD2	TRBV12-3/TRBV12-4	TRBJ2-5	CASSLRGGSGRGPSQETQYF
TRBD1	TRBV6-5	TRBJ2-6	CASSWGQGALGANVLTF
NA	TRBV7-9	TRBJ2-1	CASSLFSGNEQFF
TRBD2	TRBV29-1	TRBJ2-5	CSVDPATSGGETQYF
TRBD2	TRBV6-2/TRBV6-3	TRBJ2-7	CASSPLGGRMEQYF
NA	TRBV7-2	TRBJ2-3	CASCVGGFTDTQYF
TRBD2	TRBV7-2	TRBJ2-5	CASSIAGTSGQETQYF
NA	TRBV6-5	TRBJ2-5	CASSYDRNQETQYF